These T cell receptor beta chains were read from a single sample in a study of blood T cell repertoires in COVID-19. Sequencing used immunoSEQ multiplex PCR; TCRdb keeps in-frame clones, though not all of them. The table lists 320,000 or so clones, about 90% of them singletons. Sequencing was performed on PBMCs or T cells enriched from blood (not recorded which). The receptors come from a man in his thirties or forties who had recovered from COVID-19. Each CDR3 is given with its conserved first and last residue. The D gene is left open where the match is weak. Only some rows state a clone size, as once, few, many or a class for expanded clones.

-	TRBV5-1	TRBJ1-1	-	CASSSGSIAAGRTEAFF	TGCGCCAGCAGCTCCGGGTCTATAGCTGCGGGACGAACTGAAGCTTTCTTT
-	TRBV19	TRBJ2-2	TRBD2	CASSRASGGSGELFF	TGTGCCAGTAGTAGGGCTAGCGGGGGATCGGGGGAGCTGTTTTTT
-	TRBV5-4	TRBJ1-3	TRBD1	CASSLGQGTSGNTIYF	TGTGCCAGCAGCTTGGGACAGGGGACCTCTGGAAACACCATATATTTT
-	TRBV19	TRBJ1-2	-	CASSPRTDYGYTF	TGTGCCAGTAGTCCCCGGACTGATTATGGCTACACCTTC
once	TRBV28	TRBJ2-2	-	CASRLQGTGELFF	TGTGCCAGCCGACTCCAGGGGACCGGGGAGCTGTTTTTT
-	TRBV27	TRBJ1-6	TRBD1	CASRSVRDSLSYNSPLHF	TGTGCCAGCAGAAGCGTCCGGGACAGTCTCTCCTATAATTCACCCCTCCACTTT
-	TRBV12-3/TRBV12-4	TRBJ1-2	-	CASSLTRSRGYTF	TGTGCCAGCAGTTTAACCCGGTCTCGGGGCTACACCTTC
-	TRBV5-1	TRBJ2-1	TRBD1	CASSLAQPDRDEQFF	TGCGCCAGCAGCTTGGCCCAACCCGACAGGGATGAGCAGTTCTTC
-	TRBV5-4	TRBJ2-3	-	CASSSSTDTQYF	TGTGCCAGCAGCTCTAGCACAGATACGCAGTATTTT
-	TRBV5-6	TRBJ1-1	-	CASSLAPDLILNTEAFF	TGTGCCAGCAGCTTGGCGCCAGATTTGATATTGAACACTGAAGCTTTCTTT
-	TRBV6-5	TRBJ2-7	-	CASSYGQGPTYEQYF	TGTGCCAGCAGTTACGGGCAGGGGCCCACCTACGAGCAGTACTTC
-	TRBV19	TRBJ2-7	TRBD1	CASSGVRGTPYEQYF	TGTGCCAGTAGTGGAGTCAGGGGGACCCCCTACGAGCAGTACTTC
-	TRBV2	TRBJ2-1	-	CASGAGQTRFF	TGTGCCAGCGGGGCAGGGCAGACACGGTTCTTC
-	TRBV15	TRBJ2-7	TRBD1	CATHTGTGGNEQYF	TGTGCCACCCATACCGGGACAGGGGGGAACGAGCAGTACTTC
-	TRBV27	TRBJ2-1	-	CASSIGNGWDEQFF	TGTGCCAGCAGTATAGGCAACGGGTGGGATGAGCAGTTCTTC
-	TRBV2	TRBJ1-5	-	CASTRWGGPNQPQHF	TGTGCCAGCACTCGGTGGGGGGGCCCAAATCAGCCCCAGCATTTT
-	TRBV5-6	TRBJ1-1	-	CASSLEGANTEAFF	TGTGCCAGCAGCTTGGAAGGGGCGAACACTGAAGCTTTCTTT
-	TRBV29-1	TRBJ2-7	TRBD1	CSVEGTGGSYEQYF	TGCAGCGTTGAAGGGACAGGGGGCTCCTACGAGCAGTACTTC
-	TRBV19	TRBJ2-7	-	CASSTKGTSAEQYF	TGTGCCAGTAGTACAAAAGGGACTTCCGCCGAGCAGTACTTC
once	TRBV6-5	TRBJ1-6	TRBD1	CASSYTLTGVSPLHF	TGTGCCAGCAGTTACACATTGACAGGGGTCTCACCCCTCCACTTT
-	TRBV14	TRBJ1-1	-	CASSQVPGTEAFF	TGTGCCAGCAGCCAAGTTCCCGGCACTGAAGCTTTCTTT
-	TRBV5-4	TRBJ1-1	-	CASSWGGAEAFF	TGTGCCAGCAGCTGGGGAGGGGCTGAAGCTTTCTTT
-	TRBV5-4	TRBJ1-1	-	CASSRRGRDTEAFF	TGTGCCAGCAGCCGCAGGGGAAGGGACACTGAAGCTTTCTTT
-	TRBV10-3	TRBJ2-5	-	CAISDPGREGIRETQYF	TGTGCCATCAGTGACCCGGGCAGGGAAGGGATAAGGGAGACCCAGTACTTC
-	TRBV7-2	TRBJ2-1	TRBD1	CASSFDRASYNEQFF	TGTGCCAGCAGCTTCGACAGGGCGTCTTACAATGAGCAGTTCTTC
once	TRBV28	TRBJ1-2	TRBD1	CASSPRTGYGYTF	TGTGCCAGCAGTCCCCGGACAGGGTATGGCTACACCTTC
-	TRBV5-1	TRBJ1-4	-	CASSLDPQGNEKLFF	TGCGCCAGCAGCTTGGATCCCCAGGGTAATGAAAAACTGTTTTTT
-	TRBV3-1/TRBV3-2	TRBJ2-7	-	CASSQVSRGHEQYF	TGTGCCAGCAGCCAAGTCTCACGGGGTCACGAGCAGTACTTC
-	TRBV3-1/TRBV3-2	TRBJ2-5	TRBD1	CASSPATQGVTQYF	TGTGCCAGCAGCCCTGCAACACAGGGGGTGACCCAGTACTTC
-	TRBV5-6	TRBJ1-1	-	CASSWGENTEAFF	TGTGCCAGCAGCTGGGGGGAAAACACTGAAGCTTTCTTT
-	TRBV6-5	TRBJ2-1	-	CASGPGQEQFF	TGTGCCAGCGGGCCCGGACAGGAGCAGTTCTTC
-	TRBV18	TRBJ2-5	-	CASSRGVEETQYF	TGTGCCAGCTCCCGCGGAGTGGAAGAGACCCAGTACTTC
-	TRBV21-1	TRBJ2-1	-	CASSHRDSSYNEQFF	TGTGCCAGCAGCCACCGGGACAGCTCCTACAATGAGCAGTTCTTC
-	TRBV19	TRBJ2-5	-	CASSITANLAQYF	TGTGCCAGTAGTATTACAGCAAATTTGGCCCAGTACTTC
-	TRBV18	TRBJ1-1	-	CASSPIRDTEAFF	TGTGCCAGCTCACCAATACGGGACACTGAAGCTTTCTTT
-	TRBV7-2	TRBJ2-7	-	CASSPYYYEQYF	TGTGCCAGCAGCCCTTATTACTACGAGCAGTACTTC
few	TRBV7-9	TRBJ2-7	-	CASSFPSSYEQYF	TGTGCCAGCAGCTTCCCTAGCTCCTACGAGCAGTACTTC
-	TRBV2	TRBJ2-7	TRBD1	CASSLPGQKSYEQYF	TGTGCCAGCAGTTTGCCGGGACAGAAGAGCTACGAGCAGTACTTC
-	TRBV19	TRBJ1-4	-	CASGYQGGVEKLFF	TGTGCCAGTGGATACCAGGGAGGGGTTGAAAAACTGTTTTTT
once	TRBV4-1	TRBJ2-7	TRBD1	CASSQPTGGRETGPYEQYF	TGCGCCAGCAGCCAGCCGACAGGGGGTCGTGAAACAGGTCCCTACGAGCAGTACTTC
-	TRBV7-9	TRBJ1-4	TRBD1	CASSPHGDRPEKLFF	TGTGCCAGCAGCCCCCACGGGGACAGACCTGAAAAACTGTTTTTT
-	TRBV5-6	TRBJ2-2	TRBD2	CASSSMLRTSTGELFF	TGTGCCAGCAGCTCGATGCTGAGGACTAGCACCGGGGAGCTGTTTTTT
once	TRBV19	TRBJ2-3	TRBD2	CASSSGLGVSADTQYF	TGTGCCAGTAGTTCCGGACTAGGGGTCTCAGCAGATACGCAGTATTTT
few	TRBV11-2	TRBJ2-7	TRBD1	CASSPTGGEQYF	TGTGCCAGCAGCCCAACAGGGGGCGAGCAGTACTTC
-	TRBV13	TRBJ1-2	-	CASSFGGYYGYTF	TGTGCCAGCAGCTTCGGGGGGTATTATGGCTACACCTTC
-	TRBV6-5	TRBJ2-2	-	CASSYSGHFTGELFF	TGTGCCAGCAGTTACTCTGGACACTTCACCGGGGAGCTGTTTTTT
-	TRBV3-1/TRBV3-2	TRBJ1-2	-	CASSLRQDYGYTF	TGTGCCAGCAGCTTGCGACAGGACTATGGCTACACCTTC
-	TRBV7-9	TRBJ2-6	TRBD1	CASSTRDRGANVLTF	TGTGCCAGCAGCACCCGGGACAGAGGGGCCAACGTCCTGACTTTC
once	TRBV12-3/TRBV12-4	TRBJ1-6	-	CASSPGPSGPLHF	TGTGCCAGCAGTCCAGGGCCCTCTGGGCCCCTCCACTTT
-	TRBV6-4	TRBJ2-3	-	CASSAGGGTDTQYF	TGTGCCAGCAGTGCGGGGGGCGGCACAGATACGCAGTATTTT